This T cell receptor (beta chain) was identified during a study of blood T cell repertoires in COVID-19. Study information: Both acute and convalescent COVID-19 samples were obtained from the United States, Italy and Spain. PBMCs, B-cell-depleted T cells, or T cells were the source of the cDNA or gDNA that made up the material.

In the original analysis: Scientists estimated how many nucleated cells there were by amplifying reference gene primers. Data came from immunoSEQ multiplex PCR; TCRdb stores just in-frame clones and leaves some out. From that table come the V and J calls and clone size; the DNA was used to work out D and trimming. This table holds roughly 29,000 clones, roughly four fifths found once. CDR3 length equals 15 residues. Trimming cost V 1 base and J 4 bases; bases outside gene matches: 2. Germline V gives CDR1 LNHDA, CDR2 SQIVND (reference sequence). Sequencing was carried out using peripheral blood. The rearrangement uses TRBV19 and TRBJ2-1; 9 positions match TRBD2. The TCR comes from a man in his sixties or seventies with active COVID-19. CDR3 DNA: TGTGCCAGTAGTATAGTTCTAGCGGGATACAATGAGCAGTTCTTC. Its translation is CASSIVLAGYNEQFF.